This T cell receptor beta chain was captured by sequencing in a study of blood T cell repertoires in COVID-19. Study-wide context: PBMCs, B-cell-depleted T cells, or T cells provided the cDNA or gDNA that made up the material.

The authors' processing: Amplifying reference gene primers gave estimates of nucleated cell counts. The table came from immunoSEQ multiplex PCR; TCRdb's copy has only in-frame clones and leaves some out. The V and J calls and clone size come from that table; D and trimming were worked out from the DNA. The profile shows some 70,000 clones, around 89% of them singletons. Deletions cut 2 bases from V and 2 bases from J, with 14 bases between. The CDR3 loop spans 16 amino acids. Germline V gene sequence: CDR1 LNHDA, CDR2 SQIVND (reference sequence). Sequencing was performed on peripheral blood. The chain has TRBV19 and TRBJ2-3; perhaps TRBD2 as D (5 bases). This receptor was taken from a man aged 50-59 years with acute or convalescent COVID-19. The CDR3 DNA is TGTGCCAGTAGTATATCAGGCGGGCCCCTCACAGATACGCAGTATTTT. Its translation: CASSISGGPLTDTQYF.